This entry describes one T cell receptor (beta chain). Its antigen is not identified. Healthy bone marrow donors made up the donor group. This sample was taken from a study of cytomegalovirus exposure and HLA in healthy donors. Study conclusions and caveats: Only CMV serostatus was available as immune exposure information.

The trim removed 4 bases at V and 0 bases at J, leaving 7 bases unmatched. Germline V gene sequence: CDR1 SEHNR, CDR2 FQNEAQ (reference sequence). The CDR3 has 17 residues. In the PCR, 60 Vbeta and 13 Jbeta primers were used. The table came from immunoSEQ multiplex PCR; TCRdb's copy has only in-frame clones and leaves some out. Of 150,000 to 160,000 clones listed, approximately 69% are singletons. The chain uses TRBV7-9 and TRBJ2-3; TRBD2 matches at 10 bases. This clonotype originated in a man aged 25 to 40 in good health and CMV-seronegative. Sequenced input: PBMCs. CDR3 in amino acids: CASSSTGLARSTDTQYF. Written as DNA, the CDR3 is TGTGCCAGCAGCTCAACGGGACTAGCGAGAAGCACAGATACGCAGTATTTT.